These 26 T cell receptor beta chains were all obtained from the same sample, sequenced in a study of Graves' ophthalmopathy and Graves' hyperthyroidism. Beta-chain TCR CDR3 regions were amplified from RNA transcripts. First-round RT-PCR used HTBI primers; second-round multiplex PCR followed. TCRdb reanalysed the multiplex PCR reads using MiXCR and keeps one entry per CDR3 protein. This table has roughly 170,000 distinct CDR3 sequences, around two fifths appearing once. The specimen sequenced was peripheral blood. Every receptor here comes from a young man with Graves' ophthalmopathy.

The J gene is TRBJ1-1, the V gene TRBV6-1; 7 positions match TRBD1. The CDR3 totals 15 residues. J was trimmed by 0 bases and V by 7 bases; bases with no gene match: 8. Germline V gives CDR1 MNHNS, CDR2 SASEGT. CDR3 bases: TGTGCCAGCATGGGAGGGGGCACGATGAACACTGAAGCTTTCTTT. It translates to CASMGGGTMNTEAFF.

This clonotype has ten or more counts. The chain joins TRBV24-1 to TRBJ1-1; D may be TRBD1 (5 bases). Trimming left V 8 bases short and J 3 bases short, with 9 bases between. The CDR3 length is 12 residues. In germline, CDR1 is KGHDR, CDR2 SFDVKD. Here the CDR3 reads CATMRGDTEAFF. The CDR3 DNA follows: TGTGCCACCATGCGGGGCGACACTGAAGCTTTCTTT.

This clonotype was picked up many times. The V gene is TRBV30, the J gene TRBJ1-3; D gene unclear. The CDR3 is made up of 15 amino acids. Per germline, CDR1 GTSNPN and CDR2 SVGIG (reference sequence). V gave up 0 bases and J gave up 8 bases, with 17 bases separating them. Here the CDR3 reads CAWSVKRGRLDTIYF. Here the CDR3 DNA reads TGTGCCTGGAGTGTTAAACGGGGTAGGCTGGACACCATATATTTT.

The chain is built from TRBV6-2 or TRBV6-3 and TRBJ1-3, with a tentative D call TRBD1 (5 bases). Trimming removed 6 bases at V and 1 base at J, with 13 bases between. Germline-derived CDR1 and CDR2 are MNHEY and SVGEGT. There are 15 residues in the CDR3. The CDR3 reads CASRPGSGSGNTIYF. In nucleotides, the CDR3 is TGTGCCAGCAGGCCAGGGTCTGGATCTGGAAACACCATATATTTT.

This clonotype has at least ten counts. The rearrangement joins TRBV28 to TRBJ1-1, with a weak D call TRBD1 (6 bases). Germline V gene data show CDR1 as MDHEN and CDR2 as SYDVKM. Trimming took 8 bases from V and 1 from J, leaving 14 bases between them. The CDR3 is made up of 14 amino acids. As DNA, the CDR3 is TGTGCCAGCCCCCCAGGCAGGGGGAACACTGAAGCTTTCTTT. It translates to CASPPGRGNTEAFF.

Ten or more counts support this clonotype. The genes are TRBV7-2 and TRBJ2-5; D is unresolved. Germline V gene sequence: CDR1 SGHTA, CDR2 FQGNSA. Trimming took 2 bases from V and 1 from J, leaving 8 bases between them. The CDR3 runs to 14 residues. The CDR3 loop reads CASSLYRAQETQYF. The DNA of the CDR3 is TGTGCCAGCAGCTTATACCGGGCCCAAGAGACCCAGTACTTC.

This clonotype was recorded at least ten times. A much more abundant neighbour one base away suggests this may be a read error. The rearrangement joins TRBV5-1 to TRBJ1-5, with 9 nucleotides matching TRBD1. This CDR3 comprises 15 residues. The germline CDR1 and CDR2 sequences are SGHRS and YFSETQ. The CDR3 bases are TGCGCCAGCAGCTTGGACGGACAGGGGAATCAGCCCCGGCATTTT. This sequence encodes CASSLDGQGNQPRHF.

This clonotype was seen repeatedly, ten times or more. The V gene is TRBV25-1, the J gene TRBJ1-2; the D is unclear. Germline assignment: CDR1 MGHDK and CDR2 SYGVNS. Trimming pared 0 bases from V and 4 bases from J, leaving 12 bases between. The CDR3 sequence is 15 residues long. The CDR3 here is CASSEYRTPSYGYTF. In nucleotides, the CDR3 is TGTGCCAGCAGTGAATATCGTACCCCGTCCTATGGCTACACCTTC.

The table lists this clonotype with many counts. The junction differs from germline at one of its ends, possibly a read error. This chain's CDR3 is CASSGLIGDPLF. DNA for the CDR3: TGTGCCAGCAGCGGCTTAATCGGGGACCCTCTCTTC. The gene calls are TRBV9 and TRBJ2-7; D is tentatively TRBD1 or TRBD2 (5 bases each). The CDR3 covers 12 residues. CDR1 and CDR2 from the germline V gene are SGDLS and YYNGEE.

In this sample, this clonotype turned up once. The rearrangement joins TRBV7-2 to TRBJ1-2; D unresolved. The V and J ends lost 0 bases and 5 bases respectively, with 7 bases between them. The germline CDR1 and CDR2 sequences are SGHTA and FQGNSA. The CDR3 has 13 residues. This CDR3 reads CASSLAIGYGYTF. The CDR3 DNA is TGTGCCAGCAGCTTAGCGATCGGGTATGGCTACACCTTC.

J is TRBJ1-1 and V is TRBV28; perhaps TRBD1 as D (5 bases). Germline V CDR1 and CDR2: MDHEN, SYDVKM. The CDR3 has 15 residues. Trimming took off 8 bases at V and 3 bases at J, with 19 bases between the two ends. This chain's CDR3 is CASQDPGRWDTEAFF. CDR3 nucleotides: TGTGCCAGCCAGGATCCGGGGCGGTGGGACACTGAAGCTTTCTTT.

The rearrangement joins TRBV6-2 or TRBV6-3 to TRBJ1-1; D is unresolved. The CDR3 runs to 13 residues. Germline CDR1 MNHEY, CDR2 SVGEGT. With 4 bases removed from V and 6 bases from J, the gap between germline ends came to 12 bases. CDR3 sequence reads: CASSSDGSAEAFF. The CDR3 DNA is TGTGCCAGCAGTTCGGACGGAAGCGCTGAAGCTTTCTTT.

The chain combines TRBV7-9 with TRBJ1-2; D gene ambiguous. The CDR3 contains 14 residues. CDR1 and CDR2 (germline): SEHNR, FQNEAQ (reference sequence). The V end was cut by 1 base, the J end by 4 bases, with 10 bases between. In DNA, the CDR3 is TGTGCCAGCAGCTTAGGGGTCGGAAGCTATGGCTACACCTTC. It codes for CASSLGVGSYGYTF.

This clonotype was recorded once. The CDR3 coding sequence is TGTGCCAGCAGACGCCCTCCGGGACAGCAAGAGACCCAGTACTTC. It encodes CASRRPPGQQETQYF. The chain joins TRBV6-2 or TRBV6-3 to TRBJ2-5; 7 nucleotides agree with TRBD1. This CDR3 spans 15 amino acids. Trimming took 6 bases from V and 2 from J; bases not matched to a gene: 9. The V gene's germline CDR1 is MNHEY and CDR2 SVGEGT.

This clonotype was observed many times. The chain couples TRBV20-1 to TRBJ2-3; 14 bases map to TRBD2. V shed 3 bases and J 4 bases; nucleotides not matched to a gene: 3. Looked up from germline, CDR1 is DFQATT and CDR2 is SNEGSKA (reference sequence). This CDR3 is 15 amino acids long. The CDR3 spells CSARGTSGSADTQYF. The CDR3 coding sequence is TGCAGTGCTAGGGGGACTAGCGGGAGTGCAGATACGCAGTATTTT.

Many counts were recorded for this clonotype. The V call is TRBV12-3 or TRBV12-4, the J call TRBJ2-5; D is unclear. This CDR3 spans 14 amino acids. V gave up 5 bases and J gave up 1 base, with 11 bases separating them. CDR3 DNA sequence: TGTGCCAGCAGTCACATGGGCGCCCAAGAGACCCAGTACTTC. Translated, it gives CASSHMGAQETQYF.

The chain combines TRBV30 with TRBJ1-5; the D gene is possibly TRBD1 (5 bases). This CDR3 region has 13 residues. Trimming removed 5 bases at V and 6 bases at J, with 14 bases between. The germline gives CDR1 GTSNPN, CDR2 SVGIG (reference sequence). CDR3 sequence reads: CAWGSDGGQPQHF. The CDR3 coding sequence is TGTGCCTGGGGATCGGACGGGGGTCAGCCCCAGCATTTT.

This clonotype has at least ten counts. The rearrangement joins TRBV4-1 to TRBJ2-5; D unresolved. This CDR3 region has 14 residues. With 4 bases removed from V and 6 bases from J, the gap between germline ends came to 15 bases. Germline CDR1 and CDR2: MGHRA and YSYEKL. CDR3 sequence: CASSPKEQIQTQYF. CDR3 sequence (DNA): TGCGCCAGCAGCCCGAAGGAACAAATCCAGACCCAGTACTTC.

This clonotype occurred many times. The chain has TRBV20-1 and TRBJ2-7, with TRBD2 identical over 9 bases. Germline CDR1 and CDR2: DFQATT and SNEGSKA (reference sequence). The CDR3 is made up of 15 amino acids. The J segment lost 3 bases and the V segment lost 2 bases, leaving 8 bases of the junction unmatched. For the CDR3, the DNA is TGCAGTGCTAGACCACCTAGCGGGGACCACTACGAGCAGTACTTC. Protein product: CSARPPSGDHYEQYF.

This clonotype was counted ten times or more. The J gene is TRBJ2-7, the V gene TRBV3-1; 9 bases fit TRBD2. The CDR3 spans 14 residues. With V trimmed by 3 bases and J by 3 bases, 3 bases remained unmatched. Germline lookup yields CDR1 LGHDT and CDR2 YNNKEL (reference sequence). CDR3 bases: TGTGCCAGCAGCCAGCGGGAGGGGAGCTACGAGCAGTACTTC. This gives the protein CASSQREGSYEQYF.

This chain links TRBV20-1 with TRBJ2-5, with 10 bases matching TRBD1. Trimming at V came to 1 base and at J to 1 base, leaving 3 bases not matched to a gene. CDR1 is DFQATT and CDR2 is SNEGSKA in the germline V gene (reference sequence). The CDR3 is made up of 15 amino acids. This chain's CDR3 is CSARGGQGSQETQYF. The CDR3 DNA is TGCAGTGCTAGAGGGGGACAGGGGTCCCAAGAGACCCAGTACTTC.

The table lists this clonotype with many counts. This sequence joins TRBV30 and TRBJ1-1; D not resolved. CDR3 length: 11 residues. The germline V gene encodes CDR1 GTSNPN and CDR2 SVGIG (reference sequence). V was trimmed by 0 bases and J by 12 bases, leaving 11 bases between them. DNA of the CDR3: TGTGCCTGGAGTGTATCAGAGACAACTTTCTTT. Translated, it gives CAWSVSETTFF.

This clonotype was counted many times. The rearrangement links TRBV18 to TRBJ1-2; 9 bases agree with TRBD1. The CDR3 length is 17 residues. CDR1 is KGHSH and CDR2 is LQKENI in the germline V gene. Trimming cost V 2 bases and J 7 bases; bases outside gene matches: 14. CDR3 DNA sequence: TGTGCCAGCTCACCATGGACAGGGGAGGATACCTACGGTGGCTACACCTTC. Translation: CASSPWTGEDTYGGYTF.

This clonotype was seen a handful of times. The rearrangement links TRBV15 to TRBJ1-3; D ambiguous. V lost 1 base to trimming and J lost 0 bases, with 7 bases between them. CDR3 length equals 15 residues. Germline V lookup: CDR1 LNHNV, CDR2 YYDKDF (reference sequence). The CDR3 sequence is CATSRGSDSGNTIYF. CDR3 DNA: TGTGCCACCAGCAGAGGATCGGACTCTGGAAACACCATATATTTT.

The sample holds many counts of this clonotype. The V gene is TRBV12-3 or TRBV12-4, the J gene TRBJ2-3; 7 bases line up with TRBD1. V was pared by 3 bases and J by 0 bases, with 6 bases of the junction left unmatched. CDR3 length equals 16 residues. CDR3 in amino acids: CASSLGTVTSTDTQYF. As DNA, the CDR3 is TGTGCCAGCAGTTTGGGGACAGTAACTAGCACAGATACGCAGTATTTT.

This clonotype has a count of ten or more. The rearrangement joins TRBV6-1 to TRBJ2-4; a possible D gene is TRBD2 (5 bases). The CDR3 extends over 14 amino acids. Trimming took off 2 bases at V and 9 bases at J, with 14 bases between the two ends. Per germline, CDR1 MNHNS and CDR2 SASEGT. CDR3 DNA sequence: TGTGCCAGCAGTGAAAGAGGGCCGCTAGGCATTCAGTACTTC. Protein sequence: CASSERGPLGIQYF.